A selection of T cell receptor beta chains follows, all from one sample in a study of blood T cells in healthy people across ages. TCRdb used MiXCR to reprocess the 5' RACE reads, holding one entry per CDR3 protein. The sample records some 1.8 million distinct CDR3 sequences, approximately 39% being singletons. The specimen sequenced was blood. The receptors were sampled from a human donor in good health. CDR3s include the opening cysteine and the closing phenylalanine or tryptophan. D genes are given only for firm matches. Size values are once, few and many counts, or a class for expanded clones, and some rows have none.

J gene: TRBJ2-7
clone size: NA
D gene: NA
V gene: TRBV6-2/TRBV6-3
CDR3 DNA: TGTGCCAGCAGTTTCCAGGACCCGAGGATGGCTGGACCCAACGAGCAGTACTTC
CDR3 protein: CASSFQDPRMAGPNEQYF

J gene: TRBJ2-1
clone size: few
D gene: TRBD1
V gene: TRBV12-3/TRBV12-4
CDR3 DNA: TGTGCCAGCAGTTGGGACAGGGGGATAAATGAGCAGTTCTTC
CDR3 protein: CASSWDRGINEQFF

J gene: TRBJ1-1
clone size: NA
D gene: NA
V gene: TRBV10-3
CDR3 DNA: TGTGCCATCAGTGAGTCCCCTCTAGTACGGGGATATACTGAAGCTTTCTTT
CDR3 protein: CAISESPLVRGYTEAFF

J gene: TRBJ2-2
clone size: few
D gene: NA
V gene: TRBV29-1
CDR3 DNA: TGCAGCGTTGTTGGCCAATCGAACACCGGGGAGCTGTTTTTT
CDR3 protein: CSVVGQSNTGELFF

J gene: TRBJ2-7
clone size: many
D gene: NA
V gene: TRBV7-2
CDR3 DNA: TGTGCCAGCAGCTTAGAGTCAGGGTCCTACGAGCAGTACTTC
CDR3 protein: CASSLESGSYEQYF

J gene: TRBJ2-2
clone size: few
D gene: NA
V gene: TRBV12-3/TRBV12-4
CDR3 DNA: TGTGCCTCTCAACAGGGCACCGGGGAGCTGTTTTTT
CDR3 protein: CASQQGTGELFF

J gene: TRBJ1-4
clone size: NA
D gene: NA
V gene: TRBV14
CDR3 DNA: TGTGCCAGCAGCCAAGATAACTTTTGGGGGTATGAAAAACTGTTTTTT
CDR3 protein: CASSQDNFWGYEKLFF

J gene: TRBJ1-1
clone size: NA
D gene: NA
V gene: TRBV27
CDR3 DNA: TGTGCCAGCAGTTTCGGTTTTTTGAGTGTGAGCACTGAAGCTTTCTTT
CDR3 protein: CASSFGFLSVSTEAFF

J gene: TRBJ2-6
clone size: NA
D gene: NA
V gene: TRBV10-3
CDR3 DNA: TGTGCCATCACGGGCTCCCGAACGACTGGGGCCAACGTCCTGACTTTC
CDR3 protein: CAITGSRTTGANVLTF

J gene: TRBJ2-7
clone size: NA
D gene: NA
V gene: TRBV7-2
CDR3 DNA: TGTGCCAGCAGGTCCAGGGATATGTCTGGGAACGAGCAGTACTTC
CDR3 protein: CASRSRDMSGNEQYF

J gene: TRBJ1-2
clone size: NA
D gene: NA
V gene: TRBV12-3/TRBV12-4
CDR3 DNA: TGTGCCAGCATCCCCTCCAGGGACCTCTATGGCTACACCTTC
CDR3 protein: CASIPSRDLYGYTF

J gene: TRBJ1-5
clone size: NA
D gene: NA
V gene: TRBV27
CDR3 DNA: TGTGCCAGTGGGATGAGTCAGCCCCAGCATTTT
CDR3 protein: CASGMSQPQHF

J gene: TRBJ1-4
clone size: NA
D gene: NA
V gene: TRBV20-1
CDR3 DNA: TGCAGTGCAAACAGGGCACCTAATGAAAAACTGTTTTTT
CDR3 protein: CSANRAPNEKLFF

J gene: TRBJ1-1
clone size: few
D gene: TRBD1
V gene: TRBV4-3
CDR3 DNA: TGCGCCAGCAGCAAAAGATCGACGGACAGGGGAGGAATGGACACTGAAGCTTTCTTT
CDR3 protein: CASSKRSTDRGGMDTEAFF

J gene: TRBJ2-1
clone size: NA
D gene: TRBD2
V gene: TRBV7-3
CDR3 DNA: TGTGCCAGCAGCTACGGACTAGCGGGGGTTGGGGAGCAGTTCTTC
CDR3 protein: CASSYGLAGVGEQFF

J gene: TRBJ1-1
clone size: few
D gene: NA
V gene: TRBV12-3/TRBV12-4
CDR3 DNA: TGTGCCAGCAGTTTAAGACAGTACACTGAAGCTTTCTTT
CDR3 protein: CASSLRQYTEAFF

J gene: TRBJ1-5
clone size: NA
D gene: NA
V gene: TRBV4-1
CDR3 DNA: TGCGCCAGCAGCCAAGTATGGGGCGCCGAGCAGCCCCAGCATTTT
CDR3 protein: CASSQVWGAEQPQHF

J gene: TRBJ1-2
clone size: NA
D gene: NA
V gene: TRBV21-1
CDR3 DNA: TGTGCCAGCAGCAAAGGGTTGGGGCGACGAGGCTACGCCTTC
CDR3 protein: CASSKGLGRRGYAF

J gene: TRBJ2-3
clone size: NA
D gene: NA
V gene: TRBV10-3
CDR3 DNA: TGTACCATCAGTGACCGAGACAGCACAGATACGCAGTATTTT
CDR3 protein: CTISDRDSTDTQYF

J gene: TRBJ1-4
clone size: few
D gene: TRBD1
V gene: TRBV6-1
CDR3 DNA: TGTGCCAGCACCTGGGGACAGGGGGCCGCAACTAATGAAAAACTGTTTTTT
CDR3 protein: CASTWGQGAATNEKLFF

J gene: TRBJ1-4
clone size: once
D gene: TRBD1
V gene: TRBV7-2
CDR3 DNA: TGTGCCAGCAGCAACGCCGGGACAGGGGAAAAACTGTTTTTT
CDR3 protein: CASSNAGTGEKLFF

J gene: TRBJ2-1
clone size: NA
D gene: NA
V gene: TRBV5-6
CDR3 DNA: TGTGCCAGCAGCTTGGGGGCGGGGGCCTTATACAATGAGCAGTTCTTC
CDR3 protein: CASSLGAGALYNEQFF

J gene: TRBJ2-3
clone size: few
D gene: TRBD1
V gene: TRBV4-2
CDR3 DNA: TGTGCCAGCAGCCAAGTAGGGGGCCGAAGCACAGATACGCAGTATTTT
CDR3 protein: CASSQVGGRSTDTQYF

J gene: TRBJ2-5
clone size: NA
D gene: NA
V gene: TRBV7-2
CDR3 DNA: TGTGCCAGCAGCTTCCGAACCTTACAGGGATACCAAGAGACCCAGTACTTC
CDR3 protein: CASSFRTLQGYQETQYF

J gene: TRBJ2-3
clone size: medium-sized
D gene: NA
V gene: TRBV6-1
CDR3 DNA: TGTGCCAGCAGTGAAGAGTGGGTAGTACGTGGTGCGCAGTATTTT
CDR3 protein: CASSEEWVVRGAQYF

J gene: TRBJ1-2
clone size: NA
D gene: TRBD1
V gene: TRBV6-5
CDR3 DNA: TGTGCCAGCAGTCGGACAGGGTATCTCTATGGCTACACCTTC
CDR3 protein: CASSRTGYLYGYTF

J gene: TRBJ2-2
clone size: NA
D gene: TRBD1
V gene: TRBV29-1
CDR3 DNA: TGCAGCGTTGTACGGGGGACAGGGGGAACCGGGGAGCTGTTTTTT
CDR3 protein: CSVVRGTGGTGELFF

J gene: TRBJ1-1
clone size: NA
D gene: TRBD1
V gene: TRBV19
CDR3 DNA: TGTGCCAGTAGTAGCCGACAGGGTGCGAACACTGAAGCTTTCTTT
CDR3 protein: CASSSRQGANTEAFF

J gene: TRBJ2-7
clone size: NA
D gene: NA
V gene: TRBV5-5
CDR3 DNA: TGTGCCAGCAGCTTGGGCTGGGTTGTAAGCCTAGAAGTGGTCTCCTACAATGAGCAGTACTTC
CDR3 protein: CASSLGWVVSLEVVSYNEQYF

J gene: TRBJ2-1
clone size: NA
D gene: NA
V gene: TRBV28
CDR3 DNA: TGTGCCAGCAGCCCCCGGTTCGGATCCTACAATGAGCAGTTCTTC
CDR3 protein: CASSPRFGSYNEQFF

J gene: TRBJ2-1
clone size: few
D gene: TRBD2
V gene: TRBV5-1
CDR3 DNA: TGCGCCAGCAGCTTGGTGGCTAGCGGCACGTACAATGAGCAGTTCTTC
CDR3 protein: CASSLVASGTYNEQFF

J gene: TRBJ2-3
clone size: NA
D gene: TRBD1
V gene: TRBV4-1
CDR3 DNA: TGCGCCAGCAGCCAAGAGATAGGACAGGGGGGCGTTACGCAGTATTTT
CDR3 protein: CASSQEIGQGGVTQYF

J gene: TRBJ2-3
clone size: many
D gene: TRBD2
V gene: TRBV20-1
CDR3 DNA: TGCAGTGCTAGAGATCCGGGGGGAGTCACAGATACGCAGTATTTT
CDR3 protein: CSARDPGGVTDTQYF

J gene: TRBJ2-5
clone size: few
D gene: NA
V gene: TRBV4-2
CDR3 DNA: TGTGCCAGCAGCCAAGATCACGGTACAGCACAAGAGACCCAGTACTTC
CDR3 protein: CASSQDHGTAQETQYF

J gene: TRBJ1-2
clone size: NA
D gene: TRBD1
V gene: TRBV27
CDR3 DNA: TGTGCCAGCAGCCGACGGGACAGGGGGCCGGATAACTATGGCTACACCTTC
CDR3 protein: CASSRRDRGPDNYGYTF

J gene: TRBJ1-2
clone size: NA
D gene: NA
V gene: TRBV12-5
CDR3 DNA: TGTGCTAGTGGTCCCTCAAGGAACTTCTACACCTTC
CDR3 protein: CASGPSRNFYTF

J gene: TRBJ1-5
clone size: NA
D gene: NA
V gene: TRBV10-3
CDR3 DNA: TGTGCCATCAGTGACCTCCTTAGCAATCAGCCCCAGCATTTT
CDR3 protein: CAISDLLSNQPQHF

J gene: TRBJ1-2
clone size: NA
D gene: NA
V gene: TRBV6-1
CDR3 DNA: TGTGCCAGCAGTGAAGACAGGATTCTATGGGGCTACACCTTC
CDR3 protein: CASSEDRILWGYTF

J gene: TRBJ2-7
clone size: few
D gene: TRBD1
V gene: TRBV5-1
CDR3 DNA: TGCGCCAGCAGCTTGCAGGGACAGAACGAGCAGTACTTC
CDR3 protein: CASSLQGQNEQYF

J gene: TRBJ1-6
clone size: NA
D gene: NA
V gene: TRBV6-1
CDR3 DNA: TGTGCCAGCAGTGAAGGTCACGAGGTCTCACCCCTCCACTTT
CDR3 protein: CASSEGHEVSPLHF

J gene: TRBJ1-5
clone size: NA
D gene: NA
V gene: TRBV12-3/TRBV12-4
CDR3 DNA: TGTGCCAGCACCCTATCCCTTAATCAGCCCCAGCATTTT
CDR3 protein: CASTLSLNQPQHF

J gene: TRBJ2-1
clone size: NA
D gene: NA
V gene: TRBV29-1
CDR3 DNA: TGCAGCGTTTCTCCTGGCGTAGGGCCCTACGAGCAGTTCTTC
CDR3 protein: CSVSPGVGPYEQFF

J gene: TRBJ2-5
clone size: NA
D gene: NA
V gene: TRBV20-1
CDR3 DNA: TGCAGTGCTAGATCCGGGCAGGGCTGGACCCAGTACTTC
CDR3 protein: CSARSGQGWTQYF

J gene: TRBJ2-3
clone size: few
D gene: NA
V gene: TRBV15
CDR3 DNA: TGTGCCACCAGTTACCCGGACGACAGCACAGATACGCAGTATTTT
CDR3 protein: CATSYPDDSTDTQYF

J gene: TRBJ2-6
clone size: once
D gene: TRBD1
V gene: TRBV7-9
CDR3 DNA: TGTGCCAGCAGCTTAGGACAGGGGAGTGGCAACGTCCGGACTTTC
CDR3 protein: CASSLGQGSGNVRTF